This entry features one T cell receptor (beta chain) sequence. Antigen specificity is unknown. These data come from a study of T-cell memory formation after mild COVID-19. Study observations and caveats: CD4+ clones that contracted lay mainly in CM and EM; CD8+ ones lay in EMRA.

Germline CDR1 LNHNV, CDR2 YYDKDF (reference sequence). CDR3 length: 17 residues. V dropped 4 bases and J dropped 2; count of bases not matched to a gene: 9. In TCRdb, the 5' RACE reads were re-called with MiXCR into one record per CDR3 protein. The sample records around 130,000 distinct CDR3 sequences, 16% being singletons. The chain employs TRBV15 and TRBJ2-3; 10 bases agree with TRBD2. The sequence came from an adult woman who had mild COVID-19 (a few samples of this study predate the infection). Cell type and time point are not known. The sequenced material came from PBMCs or a T cell subset sorted from them (not recorded which). In nucleotides, the CDR3 is TGTGCCACCAGCAAGAAACGACTAGCGGGTTTCACAGATACGCAGTATTTT. It translates to CATSKKRLAGFTDTQYF.